Reported below is one T cell receptor (beta chain). The target antigen is unknown. The data were taken from a study of OX40 agonist ivuxolimab in advanced cancers. Study background: Around 40% of patients had received prior checkpoint inhibitor therapy. Study outcomes and limitations: Still undetermined is the antigen specificity of the expanded peripheral T cells.

Looked up from germline, CDR1 is MNHNS and CDR2 is SASEGT. V was pared by 3 bases and J by 4 bases, with 18 bases between. The CDR3 runs to 16 residues. Patients with autoimmune history or systemic immunosuppression were excluded. Baseline, cycle 4 day 1, and cycle 7 day 1 were the blood sampling points. Sequenced by immunoSEQ multiplex PCR; TCRdb stores in-frame clones only, minus some. The sample has some 86,000 clones, around 90% seen once. This receptor was obtained from an adult with an advanced solid tumor such as melanoma, head and neck, liver or kidney cancer. V usage is TRBV6-1 and J usage is TRBJ1-2; D call uncertain. This sample comprised CD4+ or CD8+ T cells sorted from blood, obtained in a trial of the OX40 agonist ivuxolimab. This chain's CDR3 is CASSDWALLPIYGYTF. The CDR3 nucleotides read TGTGCCAGCAGTGATTGGGCCCTGCTCCCGATCTATGGCTACACCTTC.